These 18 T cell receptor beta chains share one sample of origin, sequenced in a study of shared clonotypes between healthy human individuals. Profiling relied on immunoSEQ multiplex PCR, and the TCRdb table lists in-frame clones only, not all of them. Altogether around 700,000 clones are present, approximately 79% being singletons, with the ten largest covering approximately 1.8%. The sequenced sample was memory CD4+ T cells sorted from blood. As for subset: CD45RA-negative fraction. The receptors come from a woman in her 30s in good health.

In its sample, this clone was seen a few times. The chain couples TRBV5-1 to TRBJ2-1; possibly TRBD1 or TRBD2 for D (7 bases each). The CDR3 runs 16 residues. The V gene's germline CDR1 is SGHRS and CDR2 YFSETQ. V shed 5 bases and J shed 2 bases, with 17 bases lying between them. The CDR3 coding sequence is TGCGCCAGCAGGCGAGGGGGGGACAGCCCCTACAATGAGCAGTTCTTC. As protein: CASRRGGDSPYNEQFF.

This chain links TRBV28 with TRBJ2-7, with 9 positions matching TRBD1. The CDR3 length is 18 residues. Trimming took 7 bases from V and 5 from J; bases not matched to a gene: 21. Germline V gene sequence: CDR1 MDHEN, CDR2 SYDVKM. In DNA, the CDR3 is TGTGCCAGCAACGGTGGGTGGGACAGGGTCGCCCAGTTCCACGAGCAGTACTTC. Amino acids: CASNGGWDRVAQFHEQYF.

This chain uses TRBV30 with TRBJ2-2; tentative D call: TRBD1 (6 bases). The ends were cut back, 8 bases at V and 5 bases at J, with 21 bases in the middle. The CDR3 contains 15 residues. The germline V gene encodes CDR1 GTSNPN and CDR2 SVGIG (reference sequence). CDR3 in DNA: TGTGCCCAATCGACAGGTAGTATTGGTACCGGGGAGCTGTTTTTT. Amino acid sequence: CAQSTGSIGTGELFF.

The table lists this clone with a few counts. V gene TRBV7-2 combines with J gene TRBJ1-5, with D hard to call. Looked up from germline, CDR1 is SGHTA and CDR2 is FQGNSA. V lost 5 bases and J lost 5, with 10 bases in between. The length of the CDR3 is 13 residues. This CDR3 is CASSPVKDQPQHF. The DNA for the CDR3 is TGTGCCAGCAGCCCCGTTAAGGATCAGCCCCAGCATTTT.

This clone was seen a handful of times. CDR3 coding DNA: TGCGCCAGCAGTTCTAGCGGGGTTTACAATGAGCAGTTCTTC. Translated, it gives CASSSSGVYNEQFF. The V call is TRBV10-1, the J call TRBJ2-1; 9 nucleotides align to TRBD2. The V segment lost 5 bases and the J segment 4 bases; nucleotides outside the gene matches: 3. CDR1 is WNHNN and CDR2 is SYGVQD in the germline V gene (reference sequence). This CDR3 comprises 14 residues.

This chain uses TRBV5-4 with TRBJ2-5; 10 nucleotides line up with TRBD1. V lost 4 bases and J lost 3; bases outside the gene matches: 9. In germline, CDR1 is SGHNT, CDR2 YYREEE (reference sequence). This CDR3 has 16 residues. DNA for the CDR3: TGTGCCAGCAGCGGACGCTGGACAGGGGGTAAAGAGACCCAGTACTTC. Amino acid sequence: CASSGRWTGGKETQYF.

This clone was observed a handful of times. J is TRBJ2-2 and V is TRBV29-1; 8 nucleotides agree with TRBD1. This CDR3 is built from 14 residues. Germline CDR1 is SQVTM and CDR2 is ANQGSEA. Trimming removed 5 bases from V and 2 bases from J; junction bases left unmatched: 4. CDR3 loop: CSVRTGTNTGELFF. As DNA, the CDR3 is TGCAGCGTTCGGACAGGGACCAACACCGGGGAGCTGTTTTTT.

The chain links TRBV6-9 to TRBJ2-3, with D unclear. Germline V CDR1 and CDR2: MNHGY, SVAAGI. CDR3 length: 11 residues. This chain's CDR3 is CADMDQDTQYF. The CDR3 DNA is TGTGCTGACATGGACCAAGATACGCAGTATTTT.

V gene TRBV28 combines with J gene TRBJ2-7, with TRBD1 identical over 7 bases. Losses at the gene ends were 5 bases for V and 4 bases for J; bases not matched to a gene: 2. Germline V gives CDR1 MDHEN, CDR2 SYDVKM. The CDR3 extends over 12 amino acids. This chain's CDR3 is CASSIQGYEQYF. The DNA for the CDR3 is TGTGCCAGCAGTATACAGGGGTACGAGCAGTACTTC.

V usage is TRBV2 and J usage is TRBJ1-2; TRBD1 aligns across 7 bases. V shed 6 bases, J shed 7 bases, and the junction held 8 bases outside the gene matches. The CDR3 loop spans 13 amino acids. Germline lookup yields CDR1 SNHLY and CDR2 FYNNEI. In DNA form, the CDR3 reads TGTGCCAGCAGCAACAGGGGAGGGGGTGGCTACACCTTC. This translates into CASSNRGGGGYTF.

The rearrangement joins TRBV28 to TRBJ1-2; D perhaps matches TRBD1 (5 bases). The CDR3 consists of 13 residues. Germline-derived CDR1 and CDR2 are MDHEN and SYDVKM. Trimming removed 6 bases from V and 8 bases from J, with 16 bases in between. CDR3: CASRSGGGEGYTF. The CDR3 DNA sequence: TGTGCCAGCAGGTCTGGCGGGGGGGAAGGCTACACCTTC.

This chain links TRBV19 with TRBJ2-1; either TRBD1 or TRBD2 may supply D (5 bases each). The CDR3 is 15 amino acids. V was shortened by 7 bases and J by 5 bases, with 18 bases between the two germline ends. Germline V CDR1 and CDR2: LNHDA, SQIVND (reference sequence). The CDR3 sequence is CASKAGTARNNEQFF. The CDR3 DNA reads TGTGCCAGTAAAGCCGGGACCGCGAGGAACAATGAGCAGTTCTTC.

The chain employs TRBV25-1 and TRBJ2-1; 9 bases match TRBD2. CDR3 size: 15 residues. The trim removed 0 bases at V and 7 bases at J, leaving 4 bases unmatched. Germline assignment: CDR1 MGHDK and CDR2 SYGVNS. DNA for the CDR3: TGTGCCAGCAGTGAATATAGCGGGAGTAGGAATGAGCAGTTCTTC. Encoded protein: CASSEYSGSRNEQFF. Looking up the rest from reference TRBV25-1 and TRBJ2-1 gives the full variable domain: EADIYQTPRYLVIGTGKKITLECSQTMGHDKMYWYQQDPGMELHLIHYSYGVNSTEKGDLSSESTVSRIRTEHFPLTLESARPSHTSQYLCASSEYSGSRNEQFFGPGTRLTVL.

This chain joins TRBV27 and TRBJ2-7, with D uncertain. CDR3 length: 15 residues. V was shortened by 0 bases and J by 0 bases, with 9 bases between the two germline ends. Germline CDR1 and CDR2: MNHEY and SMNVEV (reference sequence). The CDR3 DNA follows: TGTGCCAGCAGTTTATCGCCGGGTAGCTCCTACGAGCAGTACTTC. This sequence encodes CASSLSPGSSYEQYF.

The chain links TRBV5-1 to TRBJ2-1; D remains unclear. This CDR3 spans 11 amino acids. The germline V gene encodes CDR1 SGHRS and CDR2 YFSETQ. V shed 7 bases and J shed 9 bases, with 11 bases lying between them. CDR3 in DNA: TGCGCCAGCCTGGATCTGGGTGAGCAGTTCTTC. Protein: CASLDLGEQFF.

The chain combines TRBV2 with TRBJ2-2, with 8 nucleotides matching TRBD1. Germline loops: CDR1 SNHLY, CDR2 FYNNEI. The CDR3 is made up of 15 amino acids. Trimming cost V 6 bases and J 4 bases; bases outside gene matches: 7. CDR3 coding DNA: TGTGCCAGCAGCCCCGGACAGGGAGGCACCGGGGAGCTGTTTTTT. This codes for CASSPGQGGTGELFF.

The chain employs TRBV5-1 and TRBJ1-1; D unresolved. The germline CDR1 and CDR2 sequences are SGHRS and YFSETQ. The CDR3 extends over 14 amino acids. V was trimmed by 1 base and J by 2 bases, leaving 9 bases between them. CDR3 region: CASSLRPPNTEAFF. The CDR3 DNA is TGCGCCAGCAGCTTGAGGCCCCCAAACACTGAAGCTTTCTTT.

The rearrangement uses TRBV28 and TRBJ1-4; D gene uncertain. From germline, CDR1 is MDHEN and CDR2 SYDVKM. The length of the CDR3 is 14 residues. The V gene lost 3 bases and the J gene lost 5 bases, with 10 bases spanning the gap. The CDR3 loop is CASSLAGRNEKLFF. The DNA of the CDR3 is TGTGCCAGCAGTTTGGCAGGTCGAAATGAAAAACTGTTTTTT.